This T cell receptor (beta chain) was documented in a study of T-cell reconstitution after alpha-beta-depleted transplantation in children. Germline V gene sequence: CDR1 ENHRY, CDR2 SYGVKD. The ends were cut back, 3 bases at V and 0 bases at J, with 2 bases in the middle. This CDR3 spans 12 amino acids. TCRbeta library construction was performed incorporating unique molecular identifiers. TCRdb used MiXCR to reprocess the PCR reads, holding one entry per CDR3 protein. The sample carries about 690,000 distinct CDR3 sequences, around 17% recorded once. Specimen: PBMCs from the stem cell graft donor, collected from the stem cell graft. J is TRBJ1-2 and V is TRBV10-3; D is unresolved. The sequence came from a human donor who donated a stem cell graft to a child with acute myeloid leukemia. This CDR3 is CAISETNYGYTF. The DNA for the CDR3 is TGTGCCATCAGTGAAACTAACTATGGCTACACCTTC.